The clone carrying this T cell receptor beta chain has at least ten counts. During its preparation, the TCRbeta library received unique molecular identifiers. One entry per CDR3 protein, called by TCRdb with MiXCR from the PCR reads. The sample lists 440,000 or so distinct CDR3 sequences; about 40% were seen once. These data are taken from a study of T-cell reconstitution after alpha-beta-depleted transplantation in children. The CDR3 totals 14 residues. V shed 5 bases and J shed 5 bases, with 16 bases lying between them. Germline loops: CDR1 SGHRS, CDR2 YFSETQ. The sequenced sample was PBMCs, obtained before TCRalphabeta/CD19-depleted stem cell transplant. The gene calls are TRBV5-1 and TRBJ1-1; a weak D match, TRBD1 (6 bases). The receptor's source is a girl aged 2 to 10 with aplastic anemia, due to receive a stem cell transplant. Here the CDR3 reads CASSYAQGRTEAFF. In DNA, the CDR3 is TGCGCCAGCAGTTACGCACAGGGTCGGACTGAAGCTTTCTTT.